This TCR delta chain was sequenced in a study of Vδ1+ human thymocytes. The study, taken as a whole, reports: Donors shared many TRG clonotypes but few TRD clonotypes. Unlike peripheral blood Vdelta1+ controls, thymic delta-chain sequences included 15% to 25% Vdelta2 and few Vdelta3. Highly polyclonal TRG and TRD repertoires with Gaussian CDR3 length distributions appeared in thymus.

The sorted cells were CD3+ Vdelta1+ Vdelta2- thymocytes from alphabeta-depleted thymus. Sorted Vdelta1+ thymocytes were about 97% to 99.6% pure. The CDR3 spans 18 residues. The germline CDR1 and CDR2 sequences are TSWWSYY and QGS. With 0 bases removed from V and 10 bases from J, the gap between germline ends came to 27 bases. Note on this clone: Its specificity is not known.

Extracted RNA was reverse transcribed into cDNA. CDR3 amplicons came from multiplex PCR with pooled V-gene forward and constant-region reverse primers. TCRdb re-called the multiplex PCR reads via CATT. The sample lists roughly 76,000 delta-chain clones; around 35% were seen once. J is TRDJ1 and V is TRDV1; D perhaps matches TRDD3 (5 bases). Input material: Vdelta1+ gamma-delta thymocytes from the thymus. As to subset: FACS-sorted CD3+ TCRalphabeta- TCRVdelta1+ TCRVdelta2- thymocytes. This receptor was identified in a boy under two years old who had congenital heart surgery. CDR3 coding DNA: TGTGCTCTTGGGGAACTATACGGACCGTACTCCGTGGGGCGAATACTCATCTTT. Its protein is CALGELYGPYSVGRILIF.